A single sample is the source of the 13 T cell receptor beta chains below, sequenced in a study of early T cells in non-severe SARS-CoV-2 infection (dated by TCRdb to the early 2020s). Library prep was done by 5' RACE. Sequenced using a NextSeq 500. TCRdb trimmed the raw reads at Q25, called clones with MiXCR and kept productive beta chains. Here each entry gathers all rows of one CDR3 protein and keeps the most common genes and DNA. Counted in this sample were roughly 58,000 distinct CDR3 sequences; about an eighth of them appeared once. About 1.3% of the sample is held by the ten biggest clonotypes. Sequenced sample: whole blood. These receptors originate from an adult who was a healthcare worker with PCR-confirmed SARS-CoV-2 infection or an uninfected control (not recorded which).

This clonotype was detected only a few times. The chain employs TRBV6-6 and TRBJ2-1, with 10 bases aligning to TRBD2. Germline trimming cut 2 bases from V and 7 bases from J; bases unmatched to any gene: 8. The CDR3 is made up of 16 amino acids. CDR1 and CDR2 (germline): MNHNY, SVGAGI (reference sequence). CDR3 residues: CASSYPSGGAGNEQFF. CDR3 nucleotide sequence: TGTGCCAGCAGTTACCCCAGCGGGGGGGCTGGGAATGAGCAGTTCTTC.

This clonotype appeared many times. The chain joins TRBV9 to TRBJ1-3; no reliable D call. CDR1 is SGDLS and CDR2 is YYNGEE in the germline V gene. Trimming pared 3 bases from V and 0 bases from J, leaving 16 bases between. This CDR3 has 17 amino acids. CDR3 protein: CASSEPRATSSGNTIYF. CDR3 DNA sequence: TGTGCCAGCAGCGAACCCCGGGCGACGAGCTCTGGAAACACCATATATTTT.

The gene calls are TRBV27 and TRBJ2-3; D is unclear. V was cut by 6 bases and J by 3 bases, with 13 bases left in between. This CDR3 region has 14 residues. Germline values: CDR1 MNHEY, CDR2 SMNVEV (reference sequence). Written as DNA, the CDR3 is TGTGCCAGCAGGGGTATGGGGTGGACAGATACGCAGTATTTT. Translating it yields CASRGMGWTDTQYF.

The sample holds many counts of this clonotype. This chain uses TRBV10-1 with TRBJ1-1; 10 nucleotides match TRBD1. The CDR3 is made up of 16 amino acids. Germline V lookup: CDR1 WNHNN, CDR2 SYGVQD (reference sequence). J lost 5 bases, V lost 6 bases, and 12 bases had no gene match. The CDR3 DNA is TGCGCCAGCAGCTACCTCCGGGACAGGGGTTATACTGAAGCTTTCTTT. Amino acid sequence: CASSYLRDRGYTEAFF.

J is TRBJ1-3 and V is TRBV6-6; D remains ambiguous. The V gene's germline CDR1 is MNHNY and CDR2 SVGAGI (reference sequence). V lost 3 bases to trimming and J lost 8 bases, with 8 bases between them. This CDR3 has 12 residues. CDR3 coding DNA: TGTGCCAGCAGTTATGGGGTTGACACCATATATTTT. Its protein is CASSYGVDTIYF.

This clonotype was detected a few times. The rearrangement uses TRBV27 and TRBJ1-1; D is ambiguous. This CDR3 comprises 13 residues. Trimming took 4 bases from V and 4 from J, leaving 10 bases between them. Germline values: CDR1 MNHEY, CDR2 SMNVEV (reference sequence). The chain's CDR3 is CASSYSPSTEAFF. The DNA for the CDR3 is TGTGCCAGCAGTTACAGCCCAAGCACTGAAGCTTTCTTT.

This clonotype was seen a few times. The gene calls are TRBV5-1 and TRBJ2-4, with 9 nucleotides matching TRBD1. The CDR3 has 13 amino acids. CDR1 and CDR2 from the germline V gene are SGHRS and YFSETQ. Germline trimming cut 4 bases from V and 7 bases from J; bases unmatched to any gene: 3. This CDR3 reads CASSLGQGNIQYF. The CDR3 DNA follows: TGCGCCAGCAGCCTGGGACAGGGCAACATTCAGTACTTC.

This clonotype was found once. J is TRBJ1-1 and V is TRBV11-2; TRBD1 might be the D (5 bases). V lost 5 bases to trimming and J lost 5 bases, with 18 bases between them. This CDR3 is 15 amino acids long. CDR1 is SGHAT, CDR2 FQNNGV, per germline. The CDR3 loop reads CASSQGPLFATEAFF. In DNA form, the CDR3 reads TGTGCCAGCAGCCAGGGCCCCCTATTTGCGACTGAAGCTTTCTTT.

This clonotype was observed many times. The rearrangement joins TRBV29-1 to TRBJ2-1, with TRBD1 matching over 7 bases. CDR3 length: 15 residues. Germline CDR1 reads SQVTM; CDR2 reads ANQGSEA. The V segment lost 5 bases and the J segment 4 bases; nucleotides outside the gene matches: 11. The CDR3 nucleotides are TGCAGCGTTCGACCGGGACAGAACAGATACAATGAGCAGTTCTTC. It specifies CSVRPGQNRYNEQFF.

This sequence joins TRBV2 and TRBJ2-2; a weak D match, TRBD1 (6 bases). Per germline, CDR1 SNHLY and CDR2 FYNNEI. V gave up 0 bases and J gave up 2 bases, with 13 bases separating them. The CDR3 runs to 17 residues. This chain's CDR3 is CASSEARTATNTGELFF. The CDR3 DNA is TGTGCCAGCAGTGAAGCGCGGACAGCTACTAACACCGGGGAGCTGTTTTTT.

The chain is built from TRBV7-2 and TRBJ2-3, with D tentatively TRBD2 (5 bases). V lost 6 bases and J lost 6, with 16 bases in between. CDR1 is SGHTA and CDR2 is FQGNSA in the germline V gene. The CDR3 is made up of 14 amino acids. CDR3 DNA sequence: TGTGCCAGCAGATCCGGACTTCCAGTCGATACGCAGTATTTT. Its translation is CASRSGLPVDTQYF.

This chain connects TRBV9 to TRBJ2-1, with 9 nucleotides matching TRBD2. From germline, CDR1 is SGDLS and CDR2 YYNGEE. V was clipped by 3 bases and J by 6 bases; unmatched bases: 13. The CDR3 is made up of 17 amino acids. CDR3 coding DNA: TGTGCCAGCAGCGCCCGTGACTGGCGGGGGGGCTTCAATGAGCAGTTCTTC. Its protein product is CASSARDWRGGFNEQFF.

This clonotype occurred many times. The chain combines TRBV7-2 with TRBJ2-3; 9 bases are a match to TRBD2. V shed 5 bases, J shed 2 bases, and the junction held 5 bases outside the gene matches. The CDR3 totals 15 residues. Germline-derived CDR1 and CDR2 are SGHTA and FQGNSA. In DNA, the CDR3 is TGTGCCAGCAGCATTAGCGGGAGCCTCACAGATACGCAGTATTTT. This gives the protein CASSISGSLTDTQYF.